This TCR beta chain was obtained from a study of CD8 T cells in Susac syndrome. Study observations and caveats: The study's TCR sequencing and HLA analysis drew on a certain number of individuals. That number was acknowledged as relatively small.

An input of about 0.5 to 1 ug of RNA was subjected to reverse transcription using random hexamers. Multiplex PCR with immunoSEQ amplified the TCR beta CDR3 across 54 Vbeta and 13 Jbeta. TCRdb passed the immunoSEQ multiplex PCR reads through MiXCR, listing each CDR3 protein once. Of a few hundred thousand distinct CDR3 sequences listed, 92% are singletons. Comments on this clonotype: Its matching antigen is unknown.

The V gene lost 6 bases and the J gene lost 8 bases, with 13 bases spanning the gap. The CDR3 loop spans 13 amino acids. CDR1 is LNHDA and CDR2 is SQIVND in the germline V gene (reference sequence). In contrast to the negatively isolated CD8+ and CD4+ T cells, TEMRA cells were FACS-enriched. V gene TRBV19 combines with J gene TRBJ2-2; D may be TRBD1 or TRBD2 (5 bases each). This sequence was found in a human donor with multiple sclerosis. The sequencing input was CD8+ T cells from PBMCs. The CDR3 loop reads CASSRGGSGELFF. CDR3 bases: TGTGCCAGTAGCCGGGGCGGCTCGGGGGAGCTGTTTTTT. The full variable domain, completed using reference TRBV19 and TRBJ2-2, is DGGITQSPKYLFRKEGQNVTLSCEQNLNHDAMYWYRQDPGQGLRLIYYSQIVNDFQKGDIAEGYSVSREKKESFPLTVTSAQKNPTAFYLCASSRGGSGELFFGEGSRLTVL.